These T cell receptor beta chains were read from a single sample in a study of T cells in localized non-small cell lung cancer. Libraries were prepared by immunoSEQ multiplex PCR; TCRdb keeps only in-frame clonotypes and omits some of them. Here the sample spans 50,000 to 75,000 clones, roughly nine tenths being singletons. The specimen comprised peripheral blood, sampled before any cancer treatment. These receptors all come from a man aged 35-75 years with stage I lung adenocarcinoma. Both conserved end residues are part of each CDR3. D genes are given only for firm matches. For some rows the clone size is stated as once, few or many, or as a class when expanded; others skip it.

>NA|TRBJ2-7|TRBD1|TRBV6-1
CASTGTGGYEQYF
TGTGCCAGCACCGGGACAGGGGGCTACGAGCAGTACTTC
>NA|TRBJ1-5|NA|TRBV4-1
CASSQDPPQASHQPQHF
TGCGCCAGCAGCCAAGATCCCCCTCAGGCTTCACACCAGCCCCAGCATTTT
>NA|TRBJ2-3|NA|TRBV28
CASSPSFRGSTTDTQYF
TGTGCCAGCAGCCCATCTTTTCGCGGGTCGACCACAGATACGCAGTATTTT
>NA|TRBJ2-4|NA|TRBV7-9
CASSLMGGIAKNIQYF
TGTGCCAGCAGCTTAATGGGGGGAATAGCCAAAAACATTCAGTACTTC
>NA|TRBJ1-3|NA|TRBV7-3
CASSPNSGNTIYF
TGTGCCAGCAGCCCGAACTCTGGAAACACCATATATTTT
>few|TRBJ2-7|TRBD1|TRBV19
CATATGGSYEQYF
TGTGCCACCGCAACAGGGGGAAGCTACGAGCAGTACTTC
>NA|TRBJ1-4|NA|TRBV11-3
CASSLSLMEEKLFF
TGTGCCAGCAGCTTGTCGCTCATGGAGGAAAAACTGTTTTTT
>NA|TRBJ2-5|NA|TRBV28
CASSSGGQETQYF
TGTGCCAGCAGTTCTGGGGGACAAGAGACCCAGTACTTC
>few|TRBJ2-3|TRBD2|TRBV28
CASSLFTGTSADTQYF
TGTGCCAGCAGTTTATTCACCGGGACTAGCGCAGATACGCAGTATTTT
>NA|TRBJ1-2|NA|TRBV28
CASSPTGGGAYGYTF
TGTGCCAGCAGCCCCACGGGGGGAGGGGCCTATGGCTACACCTTC
>NA|TRBJ2-2|TRBD2|TRBV6-5
CASRGLAGTGELFF
TGTGCCAGCAGGGGACTAGCGGGCACCGGGGAGCTGTTTTTT
>NA|TRBJ2-7|TRBD1|TRBV19
CASSTGQGRGNEQYF
TGTGCCAGTAGTACCGGACAGGGAAGGGGGAACGAGCAGTACTTC